These T cell receptor beta chains were read from a single sample in a study of post-analysis software for immune sequencing data. TCRdb re-analysed the PCR reads in MiXCR, keeping a single row per CDR3 protein. Of fewer than 850,000 distinct CDR3 sequences listed, 35% to 55% are singletons. The specimen sequenced was blood. The receptor source for this set is a girl aged 10-17 years with multiple sclerosis. Each CDR3 is given with its conserved first and last residue. D genes are given only for firm matches. Where a row states a size, it is once, few, many or the class of an expanded clone; other rows omit it.

v_gene	j_gene	abundance	d_gene	CDR3nt	CDR3aa
TRBV28	TRBJ1-2	once	-	TGTGCCAGCAGTTCGGAGACTCCCGATGGCTACACCTTC	CASSSETPDGYTF
TRBV20-1	TRBJ2-7	few	-	TGCAGTGCTAGGGGAGCTCTAGCGTCTGAGCCTCTGCCAGTCTACGAGCAGTACTTC	CSARGALASEPLPVYEQYF
TRBV6-1	TRBJ2-7	-	TRBD2	TGTGCCAGCAGCGCACCTAGCGGGAGGGCGAGGTCCTACGAGCAGTACTTC	CASSAPSGRARSYEQYF
TRBV20-1	TRBJ2-7	few	TRBD2	TGCAGTGCTAGAGATTTAGCGGGAGGCATCTACGAGCAGTACTTC	CSARDLAGGIYEQYF
TRBV12-3/TRBV12-4	TRBJ1-2	once	-	TGTGCCAGCAGGCCGGGGCCCGCCAACTGTGGCTACACCTTC	CASRPGPANCGYTF
TRBV5-1	TRBJ1-2	-	-	TGCGCCAGCAGCAACGGTCCGACATATGGCTACACCTTC	CASSNGPTYGYTF
TRBV12-3/TRBV12-4	TRBJ2-1	-	TRBD2	TGTGCCAGCAGCCCCCAAGCGGGAGGTCATGAGCAGTTCTTC	CASSPQAGGHEQFF
TRBV7-9	TRBJ2-1	-	-	TGTGCCAGCACGGGATGGGCCTTCAATGAGCAGTTCTTC	CASTGWAFNEQFF
TRBV7-9	TRBJ2-7	-	-	TGTGCCAGCAGCTTTAAGGAGGGCGCCTACGAGCAGTACTTC	CASSFKEGAYEQYF
TRBV7-3	TRBJ1-2	-	-	TGTGCCAGCAGGATCCTAGGCGGGGCAGGGTATGGCTACACCTTC	CASRILGGAGYGYTF
TRBV5-1	TRBJ2-7	once	TRBD2	TGCGCCAGCAGCACCCGACTAGCGGGAGAATCCGGGGAGCAGTACTTC	CASSTRLAGESGEQYF
TRBV2	TRBJ2-1	-	-	TGTGCCAGCAGTGAAGCGCGGTGGAGGGGAAAGATATATGAGCAGTTCTTC	CASSEARWRGKIYEQFF
TRBV18	TRBJ1-6	-	TRBD1	TGTGCCAGCTCACCGGGCGACAGGGACTCACCCCTCCACTTT	CASSPGDRDSPLHF
TRBV28	TRBJ1-5	few	TRBD1	TGTGCCAGCAGTATCCCCGAGGGGGCTGGCAATCAGCCCCAGCATTTT	CASSIPEGAGNQPQHF
TRBV12-3/TRBV12-4	TRBJ2-7	-	-	TGTGCCAGCAGGCAGGGAACCTACGAGCAGTACTTC	CASRQGTYEQYF
TRBV5-5	TRBJ2-4	-	-	TGTGCCAGCAGCTTGGCGGCCGGTCACATTCAGTACTTC	CASSLAAGHIQYF
TRBV4-1	TRBJ2-5	-	-	TGCGCCAGCAGCCCCTCGTTCTACCAAGAGACCCAGTACTTC	CASSPSFYQETQYF
TRBV20-1	TRBJ2-1	-	-	TGCAGTGCTAGACATACCTTCTACAATGAGCAGTTCTTC	CSARHTFYNEQFF
TRBV28	TRBJ2-7	few	-	TGTGCCTCCAACCCAGACCCAAGCTCCTACGAGCAGTACTTC	CASNPDPSSYEQYF
TRBV4-3	TRBJ1-2	few	TRBD1	TGCGCCAGCAGCCAAGATCCTCGGACAGGAGGTGGGGGCTACACCTTC	CASSQDPRTGGGGYTF
TRBV12-3/TRBV12-4	TRBJ1-5	once	-	TGTGCCAGCAGTTCTTCCTCCGTGTCGGATAATAGCAATCAGCCCCAGCATTTT	CASSSSSVSDNSNQPQHF
TRBV2	TRBJ2-1	few	-	TGTGCCAGCTCCCCTGGGGCTCTATTCGATGAGCAGTTCTTC	CASSPGALFDEQFF
TRBV20-1	TRBJ2-1	few	-	TGCAGTGCTAGAGTGGAGGGAAGTAATTACAATGAGCAGTTCTTC	CSARVEGSNYNEQFF
TRBV20-1	TRBJ2-5	-	TRBD2	TGCAGTGCTAGGGGACTAGCGGGAGGGCCGGAGACCCAGTACTTC	CSARGLAGGPETQYF
TRBV14	TRBJ2-1	-	TRBD2	TGTGCCAGCAGCTTCCGACTAGCGGGAGGGCCTCGCAATGAGCAGTTCTTC	CASSFRLAGGPRNEQFF
TRBV27	TRBJ2-5	few	-	TGTGCCAGCAGGCGCGCCCCTCTTTTAACGGGCGAGACCCAGTACTTC	CASRRAPLLTGETQYF